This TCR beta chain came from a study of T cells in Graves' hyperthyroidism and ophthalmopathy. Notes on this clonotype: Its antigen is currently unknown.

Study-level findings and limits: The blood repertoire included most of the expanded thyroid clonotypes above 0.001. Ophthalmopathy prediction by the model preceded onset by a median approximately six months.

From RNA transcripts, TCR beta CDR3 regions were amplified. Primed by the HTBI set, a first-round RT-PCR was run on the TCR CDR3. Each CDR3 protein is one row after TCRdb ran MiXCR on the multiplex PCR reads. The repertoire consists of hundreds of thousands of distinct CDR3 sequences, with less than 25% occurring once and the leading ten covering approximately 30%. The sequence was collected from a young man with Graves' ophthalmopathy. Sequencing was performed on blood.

The CDR3 protein is CASRLGLAGGPREEYF. For the CDR3, the DNA is TGTGCCAGCAGACTGGGACTAGCGGGAGGGCCGCGGGAAGAGTACTTC. This chain joins TRBV5-5 and TRBJ2-5; 16 bases are shared with TRBD2. This CDR3 is 16 amino acids long. The ends lost 5 bases at V and 12 bases at J; junction bases unmatched: 13. Germline V lookup: CDR1 SGHKS, CDR2 YYEKEE (reference sequence).